This TCR beta chain was sequenced during a study of T cell changes during pregnancy in multiple sclerosis. The CDR3 covers 15 residues. The V gene lost 5 bases and the J gene lost 1 base, with 17 bases spanning the gap. Germline lookup yields CDR1 SQVTM and CDR2 ANQGSEA. Profiled with immunoSEQ multiplex PCR; TCRdb holds only in-frame clones, not every one. The data hold tens of thousands of clones, with approximately 95% observed a single time. The sequencing used CD4+ T cells from peripheral blood mononuclear cells, collected after pregnancy. J is TRBJ1-1 and V is TRBV29-1; maybe TRBD1 (6 bases). This clonotype originated in a female donor with multiple sclerosis, enrolled in a pregnancy study. Here the CDR3 reads CSVPLLGQRNTEAFF. The CDR3 DNA is TGCAGCGTTCCCCTCCTCGGACAGAGGAACACTGAAGCTTTCTTT.